Below, 10 T cell receptor beta chains from the same sample are listed, as sequenced in a study of blood T cell repertoires in COVID-19. The protocol was immunoSEQ multiplex PCR, while the TCRdb copy is restricted to in-frame clones and leaves out a portion. The table includes about 110,000 clones, around 84% detected once. Source material: peripheral blood. The receptors shown here come from a woman aged 80 or over with active or convalescent COVID-19.

The chain is built from TRBV18 and TRBJ2-7; weak D call: TRBD1 (5 bases). Germline CDR1 is KGHSH and CDR2 is LQKENI. Deletions cut 2 bases from V and 4 bases from J, with 12 bases between. The CDR3 consists of 14 residues. CDR3 residues: CASSPSQGKYEQYF. CDR3 DNA: TGTGCCAGCTCACCAAGCCAGGGCAAATACGAGCAGTACTTC.

The rearrangement joins TRBV21-1 to TRBJ2-1; the table's D call, TRBD2, has no DNA check behind it. TRBV21-1 is a listed pseudogene. The CDR3 contains 19 residues. CDR3 loop: CASSIKGLAGVRAYNEQFF. The CDR3 DNA sequence: TGTGCCAGCAGCATTAAGGGCCTAGCGGGAGTTAGGGCCTACAATGAGCAGTTCTTC.

This clone was detected a few times. The chain is built from TRBV28 and TRBJ1-5; D call uncertain. Germline CDR1 is MDHEN and CDR2 is SYDVKM. The CDR3 sequence is 15 residues long. Trimming cost V 6 bases and J 3 bases, with 15 bases left between them. This CDR3 reads CASSLNGLLNQPQHF. For the CDR3, the DNA is TGTGCCAGCAGCCTTAACGGACTGCTCAATCAGCCCCAGCATTTT.

V usage is TRBV18 and J usage is TRBJ2-7; tentative D call: TRBD2 (6 bases). The CDR3 loop spans 14 amino acids. Trimming left V 2 bases short and J 3 bases short, with 11 bases between. The germline V gene has CDR1 KGHSH and CDR2 LQKENI. Here the CDR3 reads CASSPDGSGYEQYF. CDR3 in DNA: TGTGCCAGCTCACCAGACGGGAGCGGCTACGAGCAGTACTTC. Variable domain in full (rest from reference TRBV18 and TRBJ2-7): NAGVMQNPRHLVRRRGQEARLRCSPMKGHSHVYWYRQLPEEGLKFMVYLQKENIIDESGMPKERFSAEFPKEGPSILRIQQVVRGDSAAYFCASSPDGSGYEQYFGPGTRLTVT.

This chain connects TRBV27 to TRBJ2-7; the D gene is possibly TRBD1 (6 bases). This CDR3 has 14 amino acids. The germline CDR1 and CDR2 sequences are MNHEY and SMNVEV (reference sequence). Trimming removed 5 bases at V and 6 bases at J, with 17 bases between. CDR3 DNA: TGTGCCAGCAGTCCTAGGGACATCAAGGGCGAGCAGTACTTC. Translating it yields CASSPRDIKGEQYF.

The chain is built from TRBV28 and TRBJ1-5; D may be TRBD1 (5 bases). V was cut by 6 bases and J by 9 bases, with 15 bases left in between. This CDR3 contains 13 residues. CDR1 and CDR2 (germline): MDHEN, SYDVKM. CDR3 in DNA: TGTGCCAGCAGGTGGGGCCCCCTAGGGCCCCAGCATTTT. Residues: CASRWGPLGPQHF.

V is TRBV12-5 and J is TRBJ1-5, with 7 bases fitting TRBD1. CDR1 and CDR2 (germline): LGHNT, FRNRAP. The CDR3 length is 15 residues. V lost 1 base and J lost 9; bases outside the gene matches: 9. The CDR3 DNA is TGTGCTAGTGGTTTGGCCACGGACAGGCTGGGGCCCCAGCATTTT. Translated, it gives CASGLATDRLGPQHF.

The chain is built from TRBV28 and TRBJ1-2; D gene uncertain. The CDR3 totals 11 residues. Germline V gene data show CDR1 as MDHEN and CDR2 as SYDVKM. V gave up 5 bases and J gave up 2 bases, with 3 bases separating them. The CDR3 is CASSQNYGYTF. In DNA form, the CDR3 reads TGTGCCAGCAGTCAGAACTATGGCTACACCTTC.

The gene calls are TRBV9 and TRBJ2-2, with 8 bases aligning to TRBD2. This CDR3 comprises 16 residues. V dropped 4 bases and J dropped 0; count of bases not matched to a gene: 5. Germline CDR1 SGDLS, CDR2 YYNGEE. CDR3 coding DNA: TGTGCCAGCAGCCCGCGACTAGCGTCGAACACCGGGGAGCTGTTTTTT. Protein: CASSPRLASNTGELFF.

The chain links TRBV28 to TRBJ1-2, with D hard to call. This CDR3 has 13 amino acids. CDR1 and CDR2 (germline): MDHEN, SYDVKM. With 2 bases removed from V and 4 bases from J, the gap between germline ends came to 8 bases. Written as DNA, the CDR3 is TGTGCCAGCAGTTTACAACTAACCTATGGCTACACCTTC. As protein: CASSLQLTYGYTF.